The entry below describes one T cell receptor beta chain. Its antigen is undetermined. Both 60 Vbeta primers and 13 Jbeta primers went into the PCR. The protocol was immunoSEQ multiplex PCR, while the TCRdb copy is restricted to in-frame clones and leaves out a portion. The table lists over 150,000 clones, roughly 80% of them singletons, with around 0.69% in the top ten. After removal of 6 bases from V and 8 bases from J, the junction contained 7 bases not matched to a gene. In germline, CDR1 is SQVTM, CDR2 ANQGSEA. The CDR3 is made up of 12 amino acids. This sample is drawn from a study of cytomegalovirus exposure and HLA in healthy donors. General study points: Most TCR sequences were uncommon, yet certain public TCRs appeared in many donors.

The receptor's source is a boy aged 10-17 years in good health and CMV-seronegative. This chain uses TRBV29-1 with TRBJ1-2; 9 bases align to TRBD1. The sequenced sample consisted of PBMCs. The CDR3 region is CSVFRDREGYTF. CDR3 sequence (DNA): TGCAGCGTGTTCCGGGACAGGGAGGGCTACACCTTC.